What follows are 28 T cell receptor beta chains derived from one specimen sequenced in a study of blood T cells in healthy people across ages. Primers used in a second PCR of about 6 to 11 cycles were a sample-barcoded 5' primer and a J-beta primer mix. TCRdb itself ran the 5' RACE reads through MiXCR, one entry per CDR3 protein. The data hold around 1.5 million distinct CDR3 sequences, with about 40% observed a single time. The sequenced sample was blood. Receptor source: a young woman in good health.

The chain combines TRBV12-3 or TRBV12-4 with TRBJ2-3; 7 nucleotides match TRBD1. This CDR3 comprises 16 residues. V shed 6 bases and J 5 bases; nucleotides not matched to a gene: 14. Here the CDR3 reads CASSPRPGTEQDTQYF. CDR3 nucleotides: TGTGCCAGCAGCCCCAGACCCGGGACAGAGCAAGATACGCAGTATTTT.

J is TRBJ1-2 and V is TRBV20-1, with D possibly matching TRBD1 (6 bases). The germline gives CDR1 DFQATT, CDR2 SNEGSKA (reference sequence). V lost 2 bases to trimming and J lost 1 base, with 11 bases between them. The CDR3 spans 14 residues. CDR3 protein: CSARPRTVNYGYTF. CDR3 coding DNA: TGCAGTGCTAGACCAAGGACAGTTAACTATGGCTACACCTTC.

The CDR3 DNA is TGTGCCAGCAGCGATTGGACCCGTGGGATAAATAATGAGCAGTTCTTC. Amino acid sequence: CASSDWTRGINNEQFF. V usage is TRBV2 and J usage is TRBJ2-1; unclear D gene. The germline V and J ends were trimmed by 6 bases and 7 bases, with 22 bases remaining between them. CDR3 size: 16 residues. Germline lookup yields CDR1 SNHLY and CDR2 FYNNEI.

As DNA, the CDR3 is TGTGCCACCCGGCGAGCCCAGTGGGAGCAGTTCTTC. Translation: CATRRAQWEQFF. J is TRBJ2-1 and V is TRBV28; D not resolved. The CDR3 sequence is 12 residues long. Germline CDR1 reads MDHEN; CDR2 reads SYDVKM. V was shortened by 10 bases and J by 10 bases, with 17 bases between the two germline ends.

This clonotype was detected a few times. V usage is TRBV4-1 and J usage is TRBJ2-7, with 9 bases lining up with TRBD2. With V trimmed by 3 bases and J by 0 bases, 6 bases remained unmatched. Germline CDR1 and CDR2: MGHRA and YSYEKL. The CDR3 extends over 16 amino acids. The CDR3 loop reads CASSQYSGGPSYEQYF. The CDR3 DNA is TGCGCCAGCAGCCAGTATAGCGGGGGACCCTCCTACGAGCAGTACTTC.

The V gene is TRBV4-2, the J gene TRBJ2-7, with D unresolved. The J call is doubtful: the DNA matches TRBJ2-5 better. The CDR3 totals 15 residues. CDR1 is LGHNA and CDR2 is YNFKEQ in the germline V gene. The CDR3 coding sequence is TGTGCCAGCAGCCAAGATAGGCTTCGAAAGGAGACCCAGTACTTC. Protein sequence: CASSQDRLRKETQYF.

This clonotype was picked up a small number of times. The chain uses TRBV4-1 and TRBJ2-2, with 8 bases matching TRBD2. Losses at the gene ends were 1 base for V and 1 base for J; bases not matched to a gene: 2. This CDR3 spans 16 amino acids. Germline V gene lookup returns CDR1 MGHRA and CDR2 YSYEKL. CDR3 in DNA: TGCGCCAGCAGCCAAGGTAGCGGGAAGAACACCGGGGAGCTGTTTTTT. Protein sequence: CASSQGSGKNTGELFF.

The chain has TRBV6-1 and TRBJ1-4; D call uncertain. The CDR3 is 15 amino acids. CDR1 and CDR2 from the germline V gene are MNHNS and SASEGT. Trimming removed 3 bases at V and 8 bases at J, with 16 bases between. The CDR3: CASSDPETKGEKLFF. The CDR3, as DNA: TGTGCCAGCAGTGACCCCGAGACGAAAGGCGAAAAACTGTTTTTT.

This clonotype was detected a few times. The chain is built from TRBV20-1 and TRBJ2-2, with D tentatively TRBD2 (6 bases). In germline, CDR1 is DFQATT, CDR2 SNEGSKA (reference sequence). This CDR3 spans 15 amino acids. V lost 1 base and J lost 6, with 15 bases in between. The CDR3 sequence: CSARGPGVSAGELFF. In nucleotides, the CDR3 is TGCAGTGCTAGAGGGCCGGGGGTCAGCGCCGGGGAGCTGTTTTTT.

The chain links TRBV12-3 or TRBV12-4 to TRBJ2-3; TRBD2 matches 7 bases. V shed 7 bases, J shed 2 bases, and the junction held 6 bases outside the gene matches. The CDR3 is 14 residues long. The CDR3 bases are TGTGCCAGCACGCGCGGGGGAGTCACAGATACGCAGTATTTT. Translating gives CASTRGGVTDTQYF.

This clonotype was detected only a few times. The chain is built from TRBV29-1 and TRBJ2-7, with TRBD2 identical over 14 bases. The germline V gene encodes CDR1 SQVTM and CDR2 ANQGSEA. The V segment lost 0 bases and the J segment 4 bases; nucleotides outside the gene matches: 5. The CDR3 length is 16 residues. The CDR3 DNA reads as TGCAGCGTTGAAGAAGGGACTAGCGGGAGTGGGTACGAGCAGTACTTC. This gives the protein CSVEEGTSGSGYEQYF.

The rearrangement links TRBV27 to TRBJ2-7; TRBD1 matches at 7 bases. The CDR3 extends over 17 amino acids. Germline CDR1 is MNHEY and CDR2 is SMNVEV (reference sequence). V was clipped by 2 bases and J by 3 bases; unmatched bases: 13. The CDR3 bases are TGTGCCAGCAGTTTAGCTGGGACAGCCGGGACGTACTACGAGCAGTACTTC. It encodes CASSLAGTAGTYYEQYF.

The chain employs TRBV5-5 and TRBJ2-5; D not certain. CDR1 and CDR2 from the germline V gene are SGHKS and YYEKEE (reference sequence). This CDR3 spans 14 amino acids. V gave up 4 bases and J gave up 9 bases, with 19 bases separating them. The CDR3 loop reads CASSPAAGQRAQYF. CDR3 bases: TGTGCCAGCAGCCCGGCTGCCGGCCAAAGGGCCCAGTACTTC. The complete variable domain, with remaining parts taken from reference TRBV5-5 and TRBJ2-5, reads DAGVTQSPTHLIKTRGQQVTLRCSPISGHKSVSWYQQVLGQGPQFIFQYYEKEERGRGNFPDRFSARQFPNYSSELNVNALLLGDSALYLCASSPAAGQRAQYFGPGTRLLVL.

This chain connects TRBV5-1 to TRBJ2-3, with a possible D match to TRBD2 (6 bases). CDR1 and CDR2 (germline): SGHRS, YFSETQ. V was clipped by 4 bases and J by 0 bases, with 12 bases between them. The CDR3 extends over 15 amino acids. CDR3 bases: TGCGCCAGCAGCCGGGAGCGGGCGAGCACAGATACGCAGTATTTT. Protein: CASSRERASTDTQYF.

This clonotype was seen a handful of times. The chain links TRBV3-1 to TRBJ2-5; D tentatively fits TRBD1 or TRBD2 (5 bases each). The germline V gene has CDR1 LGHDT and CDR2 YNNKEL (reference sequence). The CDR3 extends over 17 amino acids. V was pared by 3 bases and J by 5 bases, with 22 bases between. The CDR3 is CASSHLHQGEFPETQYF. For the CDR3, the DNA is TGTGCCAGCAGCCATCTCCACCAAGGGGAGTTCCCGGAGACCCAGTACTTC.

This clonotype has only a few counts. The chain recombines TRBV6-2 or TRBV6-3 with TRBJ1-1; a weak D match, TRBD1 (6 bases). Deletions cut 4 bases from V and 3 bases from J, with 18 bases between. The CDR3 contains 16 residues. CDR1 MNHEY and CDR2 SVGEGT come from the germline V gene. The CDR3 nucleotides are TGTGCCAGCAGTTCTTGGACAGCCCTAGGATACACTGAAGCTTTCTTT. Protein: CASSSWTALGYTEAFF.

The V and J genes are TRBV4-1 and TRBJ1-1; TRBD1 matches 9 bases. Per germline, CDR1 MGHRA and CDR2 YSYEKL. The length of the CDR3 is 18 residues. With V trimmed by 1 base and J by 10 bases, 19 bases remained unmatched. The CDR3 DNA reads TGCGCCAGCAGCCAAGCTGGGAGGTGGGAACAGGGGGCGGGAGGAGCTTTCTTT. This sequence encodes CASSQAGRWEQGAGGAFF.

The chain combines TRBV5-1 with TRBJ2-1; unclear D gene. CDR3 size: 13 residues. Looked up from germline, CDR1 is SGHRS and CDR2 is YFSETQ. The V and J ends lost 1 base and 9 bases respectively, with 11 bases between them. The CDR3 region has the DNA TGCGCCAGCAGCTTGACCCTCACTGGTGAGCAGTTCTTC. It translates to CASSLTLTGEQFF. Complete variable domain (other parts from reference TRBV5-1 and TRBJ2-1): KAGVTQTPRYLIKTRGQQVTLSCSPISGHRSVSWYQQTPGQGLQFLFEYFSETQRNKGNFPGRFSGRQFSNSRSEMNVSTLELGDSALYLCASSLTLTGEQFFGPGTRLTVL.

The CDR3 loop is CASSSDAPYQETQYF. DNA for the CDR3: TGTGCCAGCAGTTCCGACGCGCCGTACCAAGAGACCCAGTACTTC. The chain is built from TRBV6-5 and TRBJ2-5; D is ambiguous. This CDR3 has 15 residues. Deletions cut 4 bases from V and 0 bases from J, with 12 bases between. Germline V gene data show CDR1 as MNHEY and CDR2 as SVGAGI.

The CDR3 sequence is CASSSQREEVYEQYF. The CDR3 coding sequence is TGTGCCAGCAGCTCCCAGCGGGAGGAGGTCTACGAGCAGTACTTC. The gene calls are TRBV7-9 and TRBJ2-7; 9 bases agree with TRBD2. The CDR3 totals 15 residues. V shed 4 bases and J 3 bases; nucleotides not matched to a gene: 7. Germline V CDR1 and CDR2: SEHNR, FQNEAQ (reference sequence).

The chain recombines TRBV6-1 with TRBJ1-2, with D maybe TRBD1 (6 bases). V dropped 6 bases and J dropped 6 bases, with 11 bases sitting between them. The CDR3 consists of 12 residues. The germline V gene has CDR1 MNHNS and CDR2 SASEGT. The CDR3 nucleotides read TGTGCCAGCAGAGGGGGGGCGGATGGCTACACCTTC. Encoded protein: CASRGGADGYTF.

This clonotype was found once. The chain recombines TRBV6-6 with TRBJ2-7; maybe TRBD1 (6 bases). The CDR3 runs 15 residues. Germline V gene lookup returns CDR1 MNHNY and CDR2 SVGAGI (reference sequence). The CDR3 DNA follows: TGTGTCTCGGCCCCAGGGGACCTCATTCCCTACGAGCAGTACTTC. It yields the protein CVSAPGDLIPYEQYF.

The sample holds a few counts of this clonotype. J is TRBJ2-1 and V is TRBV11-2; no definite D call. Trimming cost V 1 base and J 9 bases, with 16 bases left between them. The CDR3 extends over 15 amino acids. Germline V gene data show CDR1 as SGHAT and CDR2 as FQNNGV. The CDR3 loop is CASSLVRASPVEQFF. The DNA for the CDR3 is TGTGCCAGCAGCTTAGTTCGTGCGTCCCCAGTTGAGCAGTTCTTC.

The chain is built from TRBV5-1 and TRBJ2-2, with D perhaps matching TRBD1 (5 bases). This CDR3 has 15 amino acids. Between the trimmed V and J ends, which lost 2 bases and 6 bases, there was a span of 14 bases. Germline V lookup: CDR1 SGHRS, CDR2 YFSETQ. The CDR3 is CASSLQQQVPGELFF. The CDR3 region has the DNA TGCGCCAGCAGCTTACAACAACAGGTCCCCGGGGAGCTGTTTTTT.

The DNA for the CDR3 is TGTGCCAGCAGTTGGACAGGGGGACTCCAGCCCCAGCATTTT. Amino acid sequence: CASSWTGGLQPQHF. The chain recombines TRBV28 with TRBJ1-5, with 10 bases that match TRBD1. CDR3 length: 14 amino acids. The V gene end was trimmed by 4 bases and the J gene end by 7 bases; junction bases not matched to a gene: 4. Germline CDR1 is MDHEN and CDR2 is SYDVKM.

The V and J genes are TRBV3-1 and TRBJ2-1; D might be TRBD1 or TRBD2, each matching 6 bases. Germline V CDR1 and CDR2: LGHDT, YNNKEL (reference sequence). Trimming stripped 7 bases from V and 3 bases from J, with 10 bases between. The CDR3 totals 13 residues. CDR3: CASKGGIYNEQFF. The CDR3 DNA follows: TGTGCCAGCAAGGGGGGAATCTACAATGAGCAGTTCTTC.

This rearrangement joins TRBV28 to TRBJ1-1, with a weak D call TRBD1 (5 bases). Trimming shortened V by 8 bases and J by 3 bases, and 7 bases separated the two germline ends. CDR3 length: 11 residues. Per the germline V gene, CDR1 is MDHEN and CDR2 is SYDVKM. CDR3 protein: CASEQDTEAFF. The CDR3, as DNA: TGTGCCAGCGAACAGGACACTGAAGCTTTCTTT.

The chain is built from TRBV6-1 and TRBJ2-3, with D perhaps matching TRBD1 (5 bases). Germline V gene lookup returns CDR1 MNHNS and CDR2 SASEGT. The CDR3 extends over 15 amino acids. Trimming stripped 2 bases from V and 2 bases from J, with 11 bases between. The CDR3 reads CASSEPDNPTDTQYF. The CDR3 DNA sequence: TGTGCCAGCAGTGAACCGGACAACCCCACAGATACGCAGTATTTT.